Shown below are 19 T cell receptor beta chains from a single sample sequenced in a study of identical twins. TCRdb used MiXCR to reprocess the 5' RACE reads, holding one entry per CDR3 protein. The sample holds roughly 700,000 distinct CDR3 sequences, over 8.5% seen once. The sample was also reused in another study, on yellow fever vaccine responses in identical twins.

Sequenced: PBMCs. The receptor set was obtained from a woman aged 18 to 35 in good health.

This clonotype showed up just a few times. The rearrangement uses TRBV5-6 and TRBJ2-5; either TRBD1 or TRBD2 may fit D (7 bases each). V lost 1 base to trimming and J lost 5 bases, with 18 bases between them. Germline V gene data show CDR1 as SGHDT and CDR2 as YYEEEE. The length of the CDR3 is 16 residues. In DNA, the CDR3 is TGTGCCAGCAGCTTGCAGGGGGGGGAGAAGGTTGAGACCCAGTACTTC. It specifies CASSLQGGEKVETQYF.

This clonotype was found many times. The V and J genes are TRBV25-1 and TRBJ1-2, with D uncertain. The V and J ends lost 4 bases and 6 bases respectively, with 9 bases between them. Germline V gene data show CDR1 as MGHDK and CDR2 as SYGVNS. The CDR3 is 12 amino acids. The CDR3 nucleotides read TGTGCCAGCAGTGGCCTCTATAATGGCTACACCTTC. Encoded protein: CASSGLYNGYTF.

This clonotype was seen ten or more times. The gene calls are TRBV12-3 or TRBV12-4 and TRBJ2-2; a possible D gene is TRBD1 (6 bases). The CDR3 contains 15 residues. Trimming cost V 5 bases and J 6 bases, with 16 bases left between them. The CDR3 DNA sequence: TGTGCCAGCAGTCCCTCGGTTGGGGGCGCCGGGGAGCTGTTTTTT. This encodes CASSPSVGGAGELFF.

This clonotype was counted at least ten times. The chain joins TRBV6-2 or TRBV6-3 to TRBJ1-5, with unresolved D. Per the germline V gene, CDR1 is MNHEY and CDR2 is SVGEGT. This CDR3 spans 14 amino acids. Trimming cost V 2 bases and J 6 bases, with 11 bases left between them. The DNA for the CDR3 is TGTGCCAGCAGTTACAGCGGTTTTGGTCAGCCCCAGCATTTT. Translating gives CASSYSGFGQPQHF.

J is TRBJ2-3 and V is TRBV4-1; D ambiguous. The CDR3 runs 15 residues. The V gene's germline CDR1 is MGHRA and CDR2 YSYEKL. With 4 bases removed from V and 4 bases from J, the gap between germline ends came to 15 bases. Here the CDR3 DNA reads TGCGCCAGCAGCCTCGGCAGAAGAGTCGCAGATACGCAGTATTTT. It encodes CASSLGRRVADTQYF.

This clonotype was seen a few times. The V and J genes are TRBV5-1 and TRBJ2-7; TRBD1 matches at 9 bases. After removal of 7 bases from V and 4 bases from J, the junction contained 6 bases not matched to a gene. Germline V CDR1 and CDR2: SGHRS, YFSETQ. This CDR3 is 13 amino acids long. The CDR3 coding sequence is TGCGCCAGCCAGCTACAGGGGGCTTACGAGCAGTACTTC. Its translation: CASQLQGAYEQYF.

The CDR3 DNA sequence: TGTGCCAGTAGTGATAACTTCCCACCCTCCTACGAGCAGTACTTC. It translates to CASSDNFPPSYEQYF. The chain has TRBV19 and TRBJ2-7; D not certain. Germline V gene data show CDR1 as LNHDA and CDR2 as SQIVND (reference sequence). CDR3 size: 15 residues. V gave up 5 bases and J gave up 0 bases, with 14 bases separating them.

This clonotype has a handful of counts. The chain couples TRBV7-2 to TRBJ2-4, with 7 bases aligning to TRBD2. CDR1 SGHTA and CDR2 FQGNSA come from the germline V gene. The CDR3 extends over 15 amino acids. V was clipped by 5 bases and J by 6 bases; unmatched bases: 10. The CDR3 spells CASSEERLAGNIQYF. Written as DNA, the CDR3 is TGTGCCAGCAGCGAAGAAAGACTAGCTGGAAACATTCAGTACTTC.

The rearrangement uses TRBV28 and TRBJ2-7; D is ambiguous. The germline CDR1 and CDR2 sequences are MDHEN and SYDVKM. The CDR3 covers 11 residues. V lost 10 bases, J lost 3 bases, and 10 bases lay in between. As DNA, the CDR3 is TGTGCCACCGCAGCAAACTACGAGCAGTACTTC. Its translation: CATAANYEQYF.

This clonotype was recorded a few times. V usage is TRBV12-3 or TRBV12-4 and J usage is TRBJ1-5; D unclear. V dropped 8 bases and J dropped 4 bases, with 6 bases sitting between them. The CDR3 extends over 11 amino acids. This CDR3 is CASGENQPQHF. CDR3 DNA: TGTGCCAGCGGGGAAAATCAGCCCCAGCATTTT.

This clonotype has just a few counts. The chain has TRBV12-3 or TRBV12-4 and TRBJ2-7, with TRBD2 matching over 8 bases. CDR3 length: 14 amino acids. With 2 bases clipped from V and 7 bases from J, the junction kept 7 bases outside the gene matches. CDR3 in DNA: TGTGCCAGCAGTTTAAATCTAGCGGGTAGGGAGCAGTACTTC. Protein product: CASSLNLAGREQYF.

This clonotype was observed many times. The rearrangement uses TRBV7-9 and TRBJ1-4; D uncertain. With 1 base removed from V and 4 bases from J, the gap between germline ends came to 7 bases. Per the germline V gene, CDR1 is SEHNR and CDR2 is FQNEAQ (reference sequence). This CDR3 comprises 14 residues. The CDR3 reads CASSLGYSNEKLFF. DNA of the CDR3: TGTGCCAGCAGCTTAGGATACAGTAATGAAAAACTGTTTTTT.

This chain uses TRBV7-9 with TRBJ2-1; 7 nucleotides agree with TRBD1. Per the germline V gene, CDR1 is SEHNR and CDR2 is FQNEAQ (reference sequence). Trimming took 5 bases from V and 9 from J; bases not matched to a gene: 7. The length of the CDR3 is 13 residues. The CDR3 spells CASSPTGAGEQFF. The CDR3 nucleotides are TGTGCCAGCAGCCCTACAGGGGCAGGTGAGCAGTTCTTC.

This clonotype came up a few times. The chain uses TRBV7-2 and TRBJ2-1; 10 positions match TRBD2. V was pared by 5 bases and J by 9 bases, with 13 bases of the junction left unmatched. This CDR3 has 16 residues. Germline CDR1 SGHTA, CDR2 FQGNSA. The DNA of the CDR3 is TGTGCCAGCAGCCCCCGTTTACTAGCGGGAACCAGTGAGCAGTTCTTC. This gives the protein CASSPRLLAGTSEQFF.

This clonotype was recorded many times. The rearrangement joins TRBV12-3 or TRBV12-4 to TRBJ2-7; 7 bases align to TRBD2. The V gene end was trimmed by 2 bases and the J gene end by 3 bases; junction bases not matched to a gene: 7. The CDR3 has 15 amino acids. For the CDR3, the DNA is TGTGCCAGCAGTTTAAGGCCGGGACTAATCTACGAGCAGTACTTC. Its protein is CASSLRPGLIYEQYF.

This clonotype appeared a few times. This chain's CDR3 is CAWSEGARDQPQHF. In nucleotides, the CDR3 is TGTGCCTGGAGCGAGGGGGCTCGAGATCAGCCCCAGCATTTT. This chain joins TRBV30 and TRBJ1-5, with TRBD1 matching over 7 bases. The CDR3 length is 14 residues. The V gene end was trimmed by 3 bases and the J gene end by 5 bases; junction bases not matched to a gene: 7. Germline V gene lookup returns CDR1 GTSNPN and CDR2 SVGIG (reference sequence).

The CDR3, as DNA: TGTGCCAGCAGCTTGGCCTCGTTCAGGGACACCATATATTTT. The encoded protein is CASSLASFRDTIYF. The chain employs TRBV5-5 and TRBJ1-3, with D maybe TRBD1 (5 bases). V gave up 0 bases and J gave up 8 bases, with 12 bases separating them. Germline CDR1 SGHKS, CDR2 YYEKEE (reference sequence). The CDR3 consists of 14 residues.

J is TRBJ2-6 and V is TRBV4-3; possibly TRBD2 for D (5 bases). The CDR3 covers 19 residues. Trimming removed 0 bases at V and 1 base at J, with 16 bases between. The germline V gene encodes CDR1 LGHNA and CDR2 YSLEER. CDR3 in DNA: TGCGCCAGCAGCCAAGATCATCCGGGGTGGGAGTCTGGGGCCAACGTCCTGACTTTC. This translates into CASSQDHPGWESGANVLTF.

This clonotype was counted between two and nine times. V gene TRBV7-6 combines with J gene TRBJ2-1; D perhaps matches TRBD2 (5 bases). Trimming pared 5 bases from V and 9 bases from J, leaving 17 bases between. The CDR3 length is 14 residues. Germline-derived CDR1 and CDR2 are SGHVS and FNYEAQ. This CDR3 is CASSPERSTSEQFF. The CDR3 nucleotides read TGTGCCAGCAGCCCAGAGCGGTCGACCTCTGAGCAGTTCTTC.